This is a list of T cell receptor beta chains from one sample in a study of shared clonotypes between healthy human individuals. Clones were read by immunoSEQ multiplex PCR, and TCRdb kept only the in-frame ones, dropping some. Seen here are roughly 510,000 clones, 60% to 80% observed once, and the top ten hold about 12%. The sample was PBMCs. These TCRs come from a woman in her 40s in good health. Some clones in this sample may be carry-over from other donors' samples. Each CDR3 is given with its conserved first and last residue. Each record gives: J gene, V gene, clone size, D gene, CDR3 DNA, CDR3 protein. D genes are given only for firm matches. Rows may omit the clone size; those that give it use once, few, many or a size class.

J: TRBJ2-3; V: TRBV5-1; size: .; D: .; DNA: TGCGCCAGCAGCTTGGCAGGTTGGGGCACAGATACGCAGTATTTT; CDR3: CASSLAGWGTDTQYF
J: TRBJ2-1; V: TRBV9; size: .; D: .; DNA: TGTGCCAGCAGCACGAGGGGTGGGGTGAATGAGCAGTTCTTC; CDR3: CASSTRGGVNEQFF
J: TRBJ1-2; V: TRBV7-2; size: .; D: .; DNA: TGTGCCAGCAGCCGACGGATAGGGCAGGGAGGGGACTACACCTTC; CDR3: CASSRRIGQGGDYTF
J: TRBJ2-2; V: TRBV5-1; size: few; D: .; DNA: TGCGCCAGCAGCTACCTAAGCGAGGCCGGGGAGCTGTTTTTT; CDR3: CASSYLSEAGELFF
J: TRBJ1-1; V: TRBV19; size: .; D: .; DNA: TGTGCCAGTAGGACCCGGGAGCCGGGGGGGGCTTTCTTT; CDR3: CASRTREPGGAFF
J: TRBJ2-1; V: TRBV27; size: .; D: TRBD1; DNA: TGTGCCAGCAGTTGGGGACAGGGATCCTACAATGAGCAGTTCTTC; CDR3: CASSWGQGSYNEQFF
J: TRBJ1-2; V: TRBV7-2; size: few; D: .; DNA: TGTGCCAGCAGCTTATACGAGGGTCATGGCTACACCTTC; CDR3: CASSLYEGHGYTF
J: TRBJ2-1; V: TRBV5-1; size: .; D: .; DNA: TGCGCCAGCAGCTTGGGTGGCACACGCTCCTACAATGAGCAGTTCTTC; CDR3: CASSLGGTRSYNEQFF
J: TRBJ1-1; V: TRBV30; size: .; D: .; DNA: TGTGCCTGGAGAAAACCGGACAGGAACACTGAAGCTTTCTTT; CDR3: CAWRKPDRNTEAFF
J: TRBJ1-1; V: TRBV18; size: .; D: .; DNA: TGTGCCAGCTCACCACCCGCGATGAGGACTGAAGCTTTCTTT; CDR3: CASSPPAMRTEAFF
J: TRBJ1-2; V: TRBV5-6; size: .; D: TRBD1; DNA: TGTGCCAGCAGCTTAACAGGGGTTAACTATGGCTACACCTTC; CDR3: CASSLTGVNYGYTF
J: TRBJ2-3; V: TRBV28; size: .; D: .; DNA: TGTGCCAGCAGTTTCAGGGGTCCTCTTGATACGCAGTATTTT; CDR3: CASSFRGPLDTQYF
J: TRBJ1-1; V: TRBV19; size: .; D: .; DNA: TGTGCCAGTAGTATAGGGGCGGTGAACACTGAAGCTTTCTTT; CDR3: CASSIGAVNTEAFF
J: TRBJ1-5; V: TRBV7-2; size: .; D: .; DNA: TGTGCCAGCAGCTTAGTGGGGGGATCGGGTGACAATCAGCCCCAGCATTTT; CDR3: CASSLVGGSGDNQPQHF
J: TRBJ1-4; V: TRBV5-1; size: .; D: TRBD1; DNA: TGCGCCAGCAGCTTGGAAGGCCCGGGACAGGGAGAGTTTGAAAAACTGTTTTTT; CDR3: CASSLEGPGQGEFEKLFF
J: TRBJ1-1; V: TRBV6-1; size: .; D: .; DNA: TGTGCCAGCAGTGCTGCGGGGGCGGTCACTGAAGCTTTCTTT; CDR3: CASSAAGAVTEAFF
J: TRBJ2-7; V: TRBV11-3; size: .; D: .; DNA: TGTGCCAGCAGCTTAGCCAGGACGGGCGAGCAGTACTTC; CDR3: CASSLARTGEQYF
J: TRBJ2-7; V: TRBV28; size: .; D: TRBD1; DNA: TGTGCCACACGCGTAAACAGGGGGCCCGACGAGCAGTACTTC; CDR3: CATRVNRGPDEQYF
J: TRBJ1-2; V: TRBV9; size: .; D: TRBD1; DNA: TGTGCCAGCAGCGTAGGGGACAGCCCTAACTATGGCTACACCTTC; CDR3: CASSVGDSPNYGYTF
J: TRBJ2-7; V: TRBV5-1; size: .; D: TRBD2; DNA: TGCGCCAGCAGCTTGTGGGGGAACGGAGCGGGAGCTTCCTACGAGCAGTACTTC; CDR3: CASSLWGNGAGASYEQYF
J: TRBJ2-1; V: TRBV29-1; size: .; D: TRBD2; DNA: TGCAGCGTTGAAGAGCCGGGACTAAGGCAGTTCTTC; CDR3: CSVEEPGLRQFF
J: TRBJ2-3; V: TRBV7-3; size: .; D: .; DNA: TGTGCCAGCAGCCCCCAAAGCACAGATACGCAGTATTTT; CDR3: CASSPQSTDTQYF
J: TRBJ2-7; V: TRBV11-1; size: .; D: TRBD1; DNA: TGTGCCAGCAGCCGGGACAGGAACCCCTACGAGCAGTACTTC; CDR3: CASSRDRNPYEQYF
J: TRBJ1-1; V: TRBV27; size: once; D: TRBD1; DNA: TGTGCCAGCAGTTTCCTCGGGACAGGGACTGAAGCTTTCTTT; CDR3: CASSFLGTGTEAFF
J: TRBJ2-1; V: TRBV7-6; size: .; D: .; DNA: TGTGCCAGCAGCTTGTTGGGGGAGGTAACGTACAATGAGCAGTTCTTC; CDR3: CASSLLGEVTYNEQFF
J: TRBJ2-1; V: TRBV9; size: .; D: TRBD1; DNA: TGTGCCAGCAGCGAATCCGGGACAGGGTTTTACAATGAGCAGTTCTTC; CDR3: CASSESGTGFYNEQFF
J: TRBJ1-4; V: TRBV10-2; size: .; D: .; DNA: TGCGCCAGCAGTGGTACAGGGATAAATGAAAAACTGTTTTTT; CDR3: CASSGTGINEKLFF
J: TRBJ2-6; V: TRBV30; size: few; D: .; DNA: TGTGCCTGGAGTCCAAAAAGGGGGTCTGGGGCCAACGTCCTGACTTTC; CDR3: CAWSPKRGSGANVLTF
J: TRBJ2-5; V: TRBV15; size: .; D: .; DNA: TGTGCCACCAGCAGAGTCGGCGCTTCGAGGGAGACCCAGTACTTC; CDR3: CATSRVGASRETQYF
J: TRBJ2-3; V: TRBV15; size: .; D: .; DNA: TGTGCCACCAGCAGAGGAGGACCAGCAGATACGCAGTATTTT; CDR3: CATSRGGPADTQYF
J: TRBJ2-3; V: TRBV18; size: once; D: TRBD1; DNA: TGTGCCAGCTCACTCGACAGGGGATGGAGCACAGATACGCAGTATTTT; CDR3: CASSLDRGWSTDTQYF
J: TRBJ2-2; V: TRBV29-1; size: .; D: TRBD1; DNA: TGCAGCGTTGAAGGGCCAGGGGGAACCGGGGAGCTGTTTTTT; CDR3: CSVEGPGGTGELFF
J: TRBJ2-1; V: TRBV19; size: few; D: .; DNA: TGTGCCAGTAGTATTTTTGGAGGGGCTGAGCAGTTCTTC; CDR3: CASSIFGGAEQFF
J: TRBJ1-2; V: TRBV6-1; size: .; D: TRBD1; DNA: TGTGCCAGCAGTGAATGGCATGGGACAGGGGCGTCAAGGAACTATGGCTACACCTTC; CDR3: CASSEWHGTGASRNYGYTF
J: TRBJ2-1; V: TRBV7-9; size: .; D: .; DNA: TGTGCCAGCAGCTTATTGCGGACCTACAATGAGCAGTTCTTC; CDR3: CASSLLRTYNEQFF
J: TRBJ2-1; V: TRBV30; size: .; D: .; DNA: TGTGCCTGGAGTGGGGACGGTGACAATGAGCAGTTCTTC; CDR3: CAWSGDGDNEQFF
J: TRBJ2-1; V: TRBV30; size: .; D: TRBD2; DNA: TGTGCCTGGGGGGGGACTAGCGGGAAGCAGTTCTTC; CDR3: CAWGGTSGKQFF
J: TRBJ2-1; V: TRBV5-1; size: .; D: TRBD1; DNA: TGCGCCAGCAGCTTGATTCCGGGACAGGGAAATGAGCAGTTCTTC; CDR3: CASSLIPGQGNEQFF
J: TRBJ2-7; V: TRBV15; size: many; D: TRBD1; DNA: TGTGCCACCAGCAGAGGGGCGGCAGGGGGCTTCAACTACGAGCAGTACTTC; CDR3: CATSRGAAGGFNYEQYF
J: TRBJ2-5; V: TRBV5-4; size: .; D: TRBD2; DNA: TGTGCCAGCAGCCTGCCGGGGACTAGCGGGAGAATACAGACCCAGTACTTC; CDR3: CASSLPGTSGRIQTQYF
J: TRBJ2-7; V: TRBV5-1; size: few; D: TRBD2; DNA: TGCGCCAGCAGCCCGGGACTAGCGGGAGTTGCGTACGAGCAGTACTTC; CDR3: CASSPGLAGVAYEQYF
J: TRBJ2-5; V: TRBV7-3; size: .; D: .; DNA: TGTGCCAGCAGCTTGCTCTTCGGAGAGACCCAGTACTTC; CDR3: CASSLLFGETQYF